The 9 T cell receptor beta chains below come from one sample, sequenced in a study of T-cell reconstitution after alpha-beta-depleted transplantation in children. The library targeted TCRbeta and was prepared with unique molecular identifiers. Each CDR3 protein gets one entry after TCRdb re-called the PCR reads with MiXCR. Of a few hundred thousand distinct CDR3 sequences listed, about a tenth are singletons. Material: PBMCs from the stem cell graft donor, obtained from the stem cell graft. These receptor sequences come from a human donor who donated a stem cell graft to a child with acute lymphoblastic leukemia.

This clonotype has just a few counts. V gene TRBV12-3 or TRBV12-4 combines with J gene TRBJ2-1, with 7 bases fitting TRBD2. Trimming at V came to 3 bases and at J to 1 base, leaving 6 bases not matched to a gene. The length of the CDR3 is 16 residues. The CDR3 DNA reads TGTGCCAGCAGTTTTTTCGGGACTACATCCTACAATGAGCAGTTCTTC. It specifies CASSFFGTTSYNEQFF.

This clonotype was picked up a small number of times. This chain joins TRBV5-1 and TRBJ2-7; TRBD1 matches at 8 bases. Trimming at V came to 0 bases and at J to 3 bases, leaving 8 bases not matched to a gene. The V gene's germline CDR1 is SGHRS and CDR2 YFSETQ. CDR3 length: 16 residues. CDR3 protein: CASSLALGTGGYEQYF. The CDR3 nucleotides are TGCGCCAGCAGCTTGGCCCTAGGGACAGGAGGCTACGAGCAGTACTTC.

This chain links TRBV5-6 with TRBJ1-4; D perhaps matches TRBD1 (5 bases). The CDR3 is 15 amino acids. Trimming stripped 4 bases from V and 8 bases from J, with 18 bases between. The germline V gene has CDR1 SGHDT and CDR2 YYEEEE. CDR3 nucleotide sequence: TGTGCCAGCAGCCGCGGGCAGGGCTGGGAGGAAAAACTGTTTTTT. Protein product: CASSRGQGWEEKLFF.

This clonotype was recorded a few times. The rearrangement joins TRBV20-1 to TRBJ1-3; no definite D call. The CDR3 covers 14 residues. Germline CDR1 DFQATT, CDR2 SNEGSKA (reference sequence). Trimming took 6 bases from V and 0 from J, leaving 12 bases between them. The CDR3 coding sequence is TGCAGTGCGGAGAACGCGGGCTCTGGAAACACCATATATTTT. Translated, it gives CSAENAGSGNTIYF.

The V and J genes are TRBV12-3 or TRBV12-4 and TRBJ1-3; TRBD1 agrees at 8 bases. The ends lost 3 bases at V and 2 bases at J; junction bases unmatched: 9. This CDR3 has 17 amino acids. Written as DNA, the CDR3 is TGTGCCAGCAGTTTTTCCAGGGGGCTTATCGCTGGAAACACCATATATTTT. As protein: CASSFSRGLIAGNTIYF.

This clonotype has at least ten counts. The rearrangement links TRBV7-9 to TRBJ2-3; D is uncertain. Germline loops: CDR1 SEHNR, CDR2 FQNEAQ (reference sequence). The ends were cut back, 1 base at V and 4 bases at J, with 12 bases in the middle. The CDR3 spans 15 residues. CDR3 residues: CASSLGLGDADTQYF. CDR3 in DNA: TGTGCCAGCAGCTTAGGGCTAGGAGACGCAGATACGCAGTATTTT.

The CDR3 sequence: CASSQSGISPTYEQYF. The CDR3 DNA is TGCGCCAGCAGCCAGAGCGGGATCTCACCAACCTACGAGCAGTACTTC. The chain links TRBV4-1 to TRBJ2-7; TRBD2 aligns across 7 bases. Germline lookup yields CDR1 MGHRA and CDR2 YSYEKL. The CDR3 runs to 16 residues. J gave up 2 bases and V 3 bases, and 10 bases lay outside the gene matches.

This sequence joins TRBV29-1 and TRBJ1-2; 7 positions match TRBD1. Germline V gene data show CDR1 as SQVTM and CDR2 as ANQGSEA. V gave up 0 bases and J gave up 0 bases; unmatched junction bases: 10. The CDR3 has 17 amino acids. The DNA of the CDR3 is TGCAGCGTTGAAGATCGACCCCGGGACAGTACTAACTATGGCTACACCTTC. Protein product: CSVEDRPRDSTNYGYTF. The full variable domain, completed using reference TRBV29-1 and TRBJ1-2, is SAVISQKPSRDICQRGTSLTIQCQVDSQVTMMFWYRQQPGQSLTLIATANQGSEATYESGFVIDKFPISRPNLTFSTLTVSNMSPEDSSIYLCSVEDRPRDSTNYGYTFGSGTRLTVV.

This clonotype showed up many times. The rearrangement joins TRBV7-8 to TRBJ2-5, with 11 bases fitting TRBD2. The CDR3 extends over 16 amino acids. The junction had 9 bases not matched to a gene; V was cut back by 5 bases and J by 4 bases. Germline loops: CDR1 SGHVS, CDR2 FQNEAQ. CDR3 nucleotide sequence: TGTGCCAGCAGCCGCACTCTAGCGGGAGGATTAGAGACCCAGTACTTC. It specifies CASSRTLAGGLETQYF.